This T cell receptor (beta chain) originates from a study of CD8 T cells in Susac syndrome. Study-level points and caveats: As the study acknowledged, the number of individuals who were part of its TCR sequencing and HLA analysis was relatively small.

Reverse transcription used about 0.45 to 1 ug RNA and random hexamers. Amplification of TCR beta CDR3 was carried out by immunoSEQ multiplex PCR, which covered 54 Vbeta and 13 Jbeta segments. From the immunoSEQ multiplex PCR reads, TCRdb called clonotypes with MiXCR, one entry per CDR3 protein. The sample holds about 80,000 distinct CDR3 sequences; around 94% are singletons and the top ten take approximately 0.26%. Sequencing of TCR beta was performed on blood CD8+ and CD4+ T cells. Comments on this clonotype: Its antigen is as yet unknown.

The CDR3 runs 15 residues. The V gene's germline CDR1 is MNHEY and CDR2 SMNVEV (reference sequence). With 6 bases removed from V and 5 bases from J, the gap between germline ends came to 18 bases. This clonotype was sampled from a human donor in good health. The chain combines TRBV27 with TRBJ2-3; perhaps D is TRBD1 or TRBD2 (5 bases each). The sample taken for sequencing was CD8+ T cells from PBMCs. CDR3 residues: CASRYGAGRRDTQYF. DNA of the CDR3: TGTGCCAGCAGATATGGGGCAGGGAGAAGAGATACGCAGTATTTT.